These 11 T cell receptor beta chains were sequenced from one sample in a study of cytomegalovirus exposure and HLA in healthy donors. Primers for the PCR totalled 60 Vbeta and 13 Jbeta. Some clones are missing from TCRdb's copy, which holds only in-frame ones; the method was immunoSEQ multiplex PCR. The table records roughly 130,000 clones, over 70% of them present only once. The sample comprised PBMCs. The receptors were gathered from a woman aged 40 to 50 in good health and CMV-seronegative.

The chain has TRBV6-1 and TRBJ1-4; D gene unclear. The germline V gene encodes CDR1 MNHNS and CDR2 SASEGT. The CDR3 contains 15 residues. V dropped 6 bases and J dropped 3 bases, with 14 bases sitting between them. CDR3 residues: CASRTSGGPNEKLFF. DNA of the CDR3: TGTGCCAGCAGAACCTCAGGAGGGCCTAATGAAAAACTGTTTTTT.

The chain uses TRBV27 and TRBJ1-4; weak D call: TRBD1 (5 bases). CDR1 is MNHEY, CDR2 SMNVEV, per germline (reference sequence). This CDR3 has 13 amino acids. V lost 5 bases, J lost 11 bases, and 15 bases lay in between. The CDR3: CASSPGGGRKLFF. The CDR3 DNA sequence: TGTGCCAGCAGTCCCGGGGGGGGGAGGAAACTGTTTTTT.

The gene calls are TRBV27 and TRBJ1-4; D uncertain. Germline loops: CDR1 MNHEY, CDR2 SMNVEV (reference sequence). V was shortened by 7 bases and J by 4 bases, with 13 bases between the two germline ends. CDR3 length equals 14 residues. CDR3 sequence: CASTQTGGNEKLFF. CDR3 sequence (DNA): TGTGCCAGCACTCAGACGGGAGGTAATGAAAAACTGTTTTTT. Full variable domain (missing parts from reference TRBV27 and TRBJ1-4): EAQVTQNPRYLITVTGKKLTVTCSQNMNHEYMSWYRQDPGLGLRQIYYSMNVEVTDKGDVPEGYKVSRKEKRNFPLILESPSPNQTSLYFCASTQTGGNEKLFFGSGTQLSVL.

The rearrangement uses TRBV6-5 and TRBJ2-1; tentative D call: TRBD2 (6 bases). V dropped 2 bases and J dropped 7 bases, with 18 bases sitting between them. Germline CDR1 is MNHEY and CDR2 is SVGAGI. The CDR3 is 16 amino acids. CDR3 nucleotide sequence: TGTGCCAGCAGTTACGGGAGACTAGTGAAAATAAATGAGCAGTTCTTC. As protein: CASSYGRLVKINEQFF.

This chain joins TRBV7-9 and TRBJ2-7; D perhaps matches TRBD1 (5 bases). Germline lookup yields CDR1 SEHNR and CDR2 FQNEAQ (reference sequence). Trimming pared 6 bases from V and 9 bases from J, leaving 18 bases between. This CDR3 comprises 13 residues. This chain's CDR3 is CASSSPTGQGQYF. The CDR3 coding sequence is TGTGCCAGCAGTTCTCCGACCGGACAAGGGCAGTACTTC.

Written as DNA, the CDR3 is TGTGCCAGCAGCAATAGCGGGAGTGTTCTGGATACGCAGTATTTT. This translates into CASSNSGSVLDTQYF. The rearrangement links TRBV7-9 to TRBJ2-3; 9 positions match TRBD2. V was clipped by 5 bases and J by 6 bases; unmatched bases: 9. The CDR3 is 15 residues long. Germline CDR1 reads SEHNR; CDR2 reads FQNEAQ (reference sequence).

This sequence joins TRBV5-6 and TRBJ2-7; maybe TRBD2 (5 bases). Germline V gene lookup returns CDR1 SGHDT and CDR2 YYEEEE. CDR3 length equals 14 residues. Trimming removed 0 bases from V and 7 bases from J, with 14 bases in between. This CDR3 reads CASSLATGSLEQYF. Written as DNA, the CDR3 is TGTGCCAGCAGCTTGGCGACGGGGAGTTTGGAGCAGTACTTC.

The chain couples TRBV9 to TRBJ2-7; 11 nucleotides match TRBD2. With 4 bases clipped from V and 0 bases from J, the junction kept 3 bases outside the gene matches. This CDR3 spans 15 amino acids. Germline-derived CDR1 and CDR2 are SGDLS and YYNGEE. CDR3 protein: CASSLGTSGSYEQYF. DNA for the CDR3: TGTGCCAGCAGCTTAGGGACTAGCGGCTCCTACGAGCAGTACTTC.

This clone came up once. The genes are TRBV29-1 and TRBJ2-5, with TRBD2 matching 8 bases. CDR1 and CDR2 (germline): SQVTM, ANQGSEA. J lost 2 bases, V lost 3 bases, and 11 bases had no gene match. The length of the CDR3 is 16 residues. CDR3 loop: CSVDNRLAMGQETQYF. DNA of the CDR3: TGCAGCGTTGACAACAGACTAGCGATGGGGCAAGAGACCCAGTACTTC.

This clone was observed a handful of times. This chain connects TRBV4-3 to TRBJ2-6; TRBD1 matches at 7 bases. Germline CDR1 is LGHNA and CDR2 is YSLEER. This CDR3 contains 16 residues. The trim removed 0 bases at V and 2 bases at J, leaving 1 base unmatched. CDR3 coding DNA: TGCGCCAGCAGCCAAGAGACAGGGACTGGGGCCAACGTCCTGACTTTC. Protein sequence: CASSQETGTGANVLTF.

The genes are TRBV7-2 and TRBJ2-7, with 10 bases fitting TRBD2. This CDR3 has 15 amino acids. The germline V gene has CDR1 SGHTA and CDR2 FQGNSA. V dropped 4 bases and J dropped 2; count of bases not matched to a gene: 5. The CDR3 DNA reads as TGTGCCAGCAGCTCCGACGGACTAGCGGCCTACGAGCAGTACTTC. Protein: CASSSDGLAAYEQYF.